Presented here are 10 T cell receptor beta chains from one specimen sequenced in a study of CD8 T cells in Susac syndrome. About 0.45 to 1 ug RNA was reverse transcribed with random hexamers. TCRdb re-called the immunoSEQ multiplex PCR reads with MiXCR, one entry per CDR3 protein. The sample holds roughly 300,000 distinct CDR3 sequences; about 85% are singletons and the top ten take over 0.1%. Sequencing was carried out using CD8+ T cells from PBMCs. The receptors come from a human donor with multiple sclerosis.

The CDR3 loop reads CASSWSGLEKLFF. The CDR3 DNA reads TGTGCCAGCAGTTGGTCAGGATTGGAAAAACTGTTTTTT. J is TRBJ1-4 and V is TRBV27, with D unclear. Trimming cost V 4 bases and J 8 bases, with 11 bases left between them. The CDR3 has 13 residues. Germline values: CDR1 MNHEY, CDR2 SMNVEV (reference sequence).

The V call is TRBV30, the J call TRBJ2-7; D assignment may be TRBD1 or TRBD2 (5 bases each). The CDR3 extends over 12 amino acids. Germline assignment: CDR1 GTSNPN and CDR2 SVGIG (reference sequence). The V gene lost 2 bases and the J gene lost 6 bases, with 11 bases spanning the gap. CDR3 sequence: CAWSTPGTEQYF. The CDR3 DNA reads as TGTGCCTGGAGTACCCCAGGGACCGAGCAGTACTTC.

This clonotype was counted between two and nine times. The chain couples TRBV15 to TRBJ2-7, with 8 bases matching TRBD2. V was pared by 3 bases and J by 3 bases, with 1 base of the junction left unmatched. The V gene's germline CDR1 is LNHNV and CDR2 YYDKDF (reference sequence). CDR3 size: 13 residues. The CDR3: CATSSTSGYEQYF. The CDR3 DNA reads TGTGCCACCAGCAGCACTAGCGGCTACGAGCAGTACTTC.

This clonotype is a singleton in its sample. The chain carries TRBV7-9 and TRBJ2-1; TRBD2 aligns across 7 bases. The CDR3 contains 15 residues. The J segment lost 8 bases and the V segment lost 4 bases, leaving 11 bases of the junction unmatched. Germline CDR1 reads SEHNR; CDR2 reads FQNEAQ (reference sequence). The CDR3 DNA sequence: TGTGCCAGCAGCTCAGCGGGAACCACCGGCGATGAGCAGTTCTTC. Its translation: CASSSAGTTGDEQFF.

The CDR3 DNA follows: TGTGCCTGGAGCGCTATAAGGCTAGCGGGACACAATGAGCAGTTCTTC. Amino acid sequence: CAWSAIRLAGHNEQFF. This chain uses TRBV30 with TRBJ2-1; 9 nucleotides line up with TRBD2. From germline, CDR1 is GTSNPN and CDR2 SVGIG (reference sequence). V lost 3 bases, J lost 5 bases, and 11 bases stayed unmatched. This CDR3 region has 16 residues.

V gene TRBV5-1 combines with J gene TRBJ2-2; TRBD2 matches 9 bases. The germline CDR1 and CDR2 sequences are SGHRS and YFSETQ. J was trimmed by 2 bases and V by 4 bases; bases with no gene match: 6. The CDR3 sequence is 16 residues long. The CDR3 sequence is CASSPRLAVNTGELFF. CDR3 DNA sequence: TGCGCCAGCAGCCCACGACTAGCGGTAAACACCGGGGAGCTGTTTTTT.

The chain carries TRBV11-2 and TRBJ2-7; a possible D gene is TRBD2 (6 bases). V was pared by 1 base and J by 7 bases, with 11 bases between. This CDR3 is built from 13 residues. CDR1 SGHAT and CDR2 FQNNGV come from the germline V gene. CDR3 sequence: CASSLVFAGEQYF. CDR3 nucleotides: TGTGCCAGCAGCTTAGTGTTTGCGGGGGAGCAGTACTTC.

This chain joins TRBV28 and TRBJ2-4; maybe TRBD2 (6 bases). Trimming took off 4 bases at V and 1 base at J, with 14 bases between the two ends. CDR3 length: 16 amino acids. In germline, CDR1 is MDHEN, CDR2 SYDVKM. The CDR3 spells CASSSTGGVAKNIQYF. CDR3 DNA: TGTGCCAGCAGTTCCACTGGCGGGGTGGCCAAAAACATTCAGTACTTC.

The rearrangement uses TRBV20-1 and TRBJ2-7; TRBD1 matches 9 bases. The CDR3 is made up of 12 amino acids. Trimming at V came to 5 bases and at J to 6 bases, leaving 5 bases not matched to a gene. Germline loops: CDR1 DFQATT, CDR2 SNEGSKA (reference sequence). The CDR3 DNA reads as TGCAGTGCTTCGGGACAGGGTTTCGAGCAGTACTTC. This gives the protein CSASGQGFEQYF.

J is TRBJ1-6 and V is TRBV12-3 or TRBV12-4; D is possibly TRBD1 (6 bases). Trimming took 5 bases from V and 17 from J, leaving 22 bases between them. The CDR3 spans 14 residues. The CDR3 sequence is CASSNPGELGLVHF. The CDR3 DNA reads TGTGCCAGCAGTAACCCAGGGGAGCTAGGGTTGGTCCACTTT.